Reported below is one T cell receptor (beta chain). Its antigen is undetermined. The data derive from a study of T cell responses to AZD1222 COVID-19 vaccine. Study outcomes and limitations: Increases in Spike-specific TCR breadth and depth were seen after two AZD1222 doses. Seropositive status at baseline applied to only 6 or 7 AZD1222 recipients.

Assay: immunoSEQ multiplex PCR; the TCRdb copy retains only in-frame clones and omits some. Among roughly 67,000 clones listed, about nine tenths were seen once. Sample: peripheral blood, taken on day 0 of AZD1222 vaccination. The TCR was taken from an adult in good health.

CDR3 DNA sequence: TGTGCCACCAGTGATCCCCACCTAGCGGGAGGTCGGAATGAGCAGTTCTTC. Its translation is CATSDPHLAGGRNEQFF. This chain connects TRBV24-1 to TRBJ2-1, with TRBD2 identical over 11 bases. J lost 7 bases, V lost 3 bases, and 10 bases had no gene match. The germline gives CDR1 KGHDR, CDR2 SFDVKD. CDR3 length equals 17 residues.